This TCR beta chain comes out of a study of neoadjuvant anti-PD-1 for oral cavity cancer. This clone was observed a handful of times. This CDR3 is 14 amino acids long. Germline CDR1 reads SGDLS; CDR2 reads YYNGEE. Trimming cost V 2 bases and J 4 bases, with 10 bases left between them. Patients were newly diagnosed with stage II-IVA oral cavity squamous cell carcinoma without prior systemic or radiation treatment. Cohort: HPV-negative, locally advanced oral cavity squamous cell carcinoma patients. TCRdb's copy holds only in-frame clones and misses some; the assay was immunoSEQ multiplex PCR. In the table there are more than 5,000 clones, 60% of which are singletons.

The receptor was derived from a person aged 40 to 85 with oral cavity squamous cell carcinoma. The material was tumor tissue, obtained before nivolumab (anti-PD-1) treatment. The gene calls are TRBV9 and TRBJ1-5, with D possibly matching TRBD1 (5 bases). As DNA, the CDR3 is TGTGCCAGCAGCGTCGGCAGGGCGAATCAGCCCCAGCATTTT. Its translation: CASSVGRANQPQHF.